These T cell receptor beta chains were read from a single sample in a study of T cells after yellow fever vaccination. From the 5' RACE reads, TCRdb called clonotypes with MiXCR, one entry per CDR3 protein. The sample consists of around 300,000 distinct CDR3 sequences, 3.5% to 5% of them appearing once. The input for sequencing was PBMCs, taken 15 days after the yellow fever booster vaccination. Receptor source: a man between 18 and 35 years old who received the YFV17D yellow fever vaccine. The CDR3 runs from the conserved cysteine through the conserved F or W. Each record gives: D gene, J gene, clone size, CDR3 length, V gene, CDR3 DNA, CDR3 protein. A D gene is named only where the DNA matches it firmly. Only part of the rows carry a size: once, few, many, or a class if the clone is expanded.

>TRBD1|TRBJ2-2|few|16|TRBV24-1
TGTGCCACCAGTGATTTGACAGGGGCGACCACCGGGGAGCTGTTTTTT
CATSDLTGATTGELFF
>TRBD2|TRBJ2-3|few|13|TRBV19
TGTGCCAGTAGTCGGACTAGGTCGAATACGCAGTATTTT
CASSRTRSNTQYF
>NA|TRBJ1-1|many|15|TRBV7-9
TGTGCCAGCAGCTTAAGTCCGCGGACTGTCAGTGAAGCTTTCTTT
CASSLSPRTVSEAFF
>NA|TRBJ1-2|many|13|TRBV7-9
TGTGCCAGCAGCTTAGACGGAGAATATGGCTACACCTTC
CASSLDGEYGYTF
>TRBD1|TRBJ2-1|NA|14|TRBV7-2
TGTGCCAGCAGCCGGGACAGGGCCGACAATGAGCAGTTCTTC
CASSRDRADNEQFF
>NA|TRBJ1-3|NA|15|TRBV7-2
TGTGCCAGCAGCACCATGTCCGGGGCCGGAAACACCATATATTTT
CASSTMSGAGNTIYF
>NA|TRBJ2-5|many|12|TRBV6-2/TRBV6-3
TGTGCCAGCAGTTACGCAGATGCGACCCAGTACTTC
CASSYADATQYF
>TRBD1|TRBJ2-7|few|12|TRBV11-2
TGTGCCAGCAGCATTACCAGGGGGCCTCAATCCTTC
CASSITRGPQSF
>NA|TRBJ1-5|few|15|TRBV3-1
TGTGCCAGCAGCCAAGGAACCAGTAACCCTAGGCCCCAGCATTTT
CASSQGTSNPRPQHF
>TRBD1|TRBJ2-1|few|14|TRBV5-1
TGCGCCAGCAGCATAGGGGGCCTGAGCAATGAGCAGTTCTTC
CASSIGGLSNEQFF
>NA|TRBJ2-1|NA|15|TRBV11-2
TGTGCCAGCAGCTTAGGTGGGTTGGACTACTATGAGAAGTTCTTC
CASSLGGLDYYEKFF
>TRBD2|TRBJ2-3|many|16|TRBV5-1
TGCGCCAGCAGCTTCGGGACTAGCGGGTTCACAGATACGCAGTATTTT
CASSFGTSGFTDTQYF
>TRBD1|TRBJ1-4|NA|14|TRBV12-3/TRBV12-4
TGTGCCAGCAGTACCGGGACAGGGAGCGAAAAACTGTTTTTT
CASSTGTGSEKLFF
>NA|TRBJ1-3|few|20|TRBV21-1
TGTGCCAGCAGCCGTTATTCAGGTGATCCCCCAAACTACTCTGGAAACACCATATATTTT
CASSRYSGDPPNYSGNTIYF
>NA|TRBJ2-5|many|16|TRBV5-5
TGTGCCAGCAGCCGAGGACAGCCCAACACATGGGAGACCCAGTACTTC
CASSRGQPNTWETQYF
>NA|TRBJ2-5|many|15|TRBV5-1
TGCGCCAGCAGTCCGGGACAAGGCTCTCAAGAGACCCAGTACTTC
CASSPGQGSQETQYF
>TRBD2|TRBJ2-1|NA|17|TRBV5-1
TGCGCCAGCAGCTTGGTACTGGCGGGGGGCCAGTGGGATGAGCAGTTCTTC
CASSLVLAGGQWDEQFF
>NA|TRBJ2-3|few|19|TRBV12-3/TRBV12-4
TGTGCCAGCAGTAAACCCAGCATCCGGGGGCCCTACAGCACAGATACGCAGTATTTT
CASSKPSIRGPYSTDTQYF
>NA|TRBJ2-7|many|14|TRBV6-6
TGTGCCAGCAGTCCTGACGGCTACTCCTACGAGCAGTACTTC
CASSPDGYSYEQYF
>NA|TRBJ2-5|few|15|TRBV11-2
TGTGCCAGCAGCTTCACGGGGACCCGAGGAGAGACCCAGTACTTC
CASSFTGTRGETQYF
>TRBD2|TRBJ2-5|few|14|TRBV5-1
TGCGCCAGCAGCCCCGTCGGGGGGACGGAGACCCAGTACTTC
CASSPVGGTETQYF
>TRBD2|TRBJ2-1|NA|15|TRBV7-9
TGTGCCAGCAGCTTATTCGCGGGGGCCTACAATGAGCAGTTCTTC
CASSLFAGAYNEQFF
>NA|TRBJ2-1|many|15|TRBV5-1
TGCGCCAGCAGCTTGGGAAATCCCGAAACGAATGAGCAGTTCTTC
CASSLGNPETNEQFF
>NA|TRBJ1-2|many|14|TRBV5-1
TGCGCCAGCAGCCCCCGAGGGGCGGGAGATGGCTACACCTTC
CASSPRGAGDGYTF
>NA|TRBJ2-1|few|17|TRBV7-8
TGTGCCAGCAGCTTCACTACGACAGGGAGGATCTACAATGAGCAGTTCTTC
CASSFTTTGRIYNEQFF
>NA|TRBJ1-6|many|13|TRBV5-5
TGTGCCAGCAGCTTGAATGAGGGTTCACCCCTCCACTTT
CASSLNEGSPLHF
>NA|TRBJ1-3|NA|15|TRBV11-2
TGTGCCAGCAGCTTACGGGGAGGTACTGGAAACACCATATATTTT
CASSLRGGTGNTIYF
>NA|TRBJ1-1|many|13|TRBV4-1
TGCGCCAGCAGCCACTTGGGCCTCCTCAGGGCTTTCTTT
CASSHLGLLRAFF
>NA|TRBJ2-5|many|13|TRBV5-6
TGTGCCAGCAGTCCCCCGGGGCTAAAGACCCAGTACTTC
CASSPPGLKTQYF
>TRBD2|TRBJ2-5|many|14|TRBV7-2
TGTGCCAGCAGCTCGGGGAGGGGAGGAGAGACCCAGTACTTC
CASSSGRGGETQYF